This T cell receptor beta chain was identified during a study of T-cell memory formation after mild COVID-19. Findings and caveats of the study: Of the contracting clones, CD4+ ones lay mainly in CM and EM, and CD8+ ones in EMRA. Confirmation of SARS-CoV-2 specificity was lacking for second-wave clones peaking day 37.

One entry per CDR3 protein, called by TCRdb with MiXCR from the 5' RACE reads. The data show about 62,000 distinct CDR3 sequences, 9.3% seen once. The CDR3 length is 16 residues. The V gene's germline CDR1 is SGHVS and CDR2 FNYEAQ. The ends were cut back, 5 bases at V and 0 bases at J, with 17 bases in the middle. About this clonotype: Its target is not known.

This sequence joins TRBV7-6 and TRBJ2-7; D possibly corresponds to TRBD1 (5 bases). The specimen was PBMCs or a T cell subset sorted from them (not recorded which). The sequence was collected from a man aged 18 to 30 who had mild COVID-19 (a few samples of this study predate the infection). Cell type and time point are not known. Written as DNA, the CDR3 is TGTGCCAGCAGCGGTGTCAGGGATTACCCCTCCTACGAGCAGTACTTC. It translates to CASSGVRDYPSYEQYF. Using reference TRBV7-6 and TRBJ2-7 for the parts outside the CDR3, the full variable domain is GAGVSQSPRYKVTKRGQDVALRCDPISGHVSLYWYRQALGQGPEFLTYFNYEAQQDKSGLPNDRFSAERPEGSISTLTIQRTEQRDSAMYRCASSGVRDYPSYEQYFGPGTRLTVT.